This T cell receptor (beta chain) appears in the sequencing data of a study of CD8+CD57+ T cells in acquired aplastic anemia. This clonotype has at least ten counts. Genomic DNA acted as the template from which TCR beta VDJ combination and CDR3 sequence profiling were carried out. Via MiXCR, TCRdb re-called the reads, giving one row per CDR3 protein. The sample yields about 190,000 distinct CDR3 sequences, approximately 52% seen once. The length of the CDR3 is 15 residues. The V end was cut by 4 bases, the J end by 0 bases, with 12 bases between. The germline V gene encodes CDR1 SQVTM and CDR2 ANQGSEA.

The sequence derives from a human donor in good health, serving as a control. Material: sorted CD4+, CD8+, or CD8+CD57+ T cells (not recorded which) from PBMCs. The J gene is TRBJ2-2, the V gene TRBV29-1, with D tentatively TRBD1 (6 bases). The CDR3 sequence is CSVVLTGANTGELFF. CDR3 sequence (DNA): TGCAGCGTTGTACTGACAGGAGCGAACACCGGGGAGCTGTTTTTT.